The entry below gives a single T cell receptor beta chain sequence along with its context. Its cognate antigen is unknown. This specimen belongs to a study of T cell repertoires in cytomegalovirus infection. TCRdb re-called the reads through MiXCR, storing one row per CDR3 protein. The top ten clones hold about an eighth of a sample with about 920,000 distinct CDR3 sequences, roughly 30% of them seen once. The germline CDR1 and CDR2 sequences are MNHNY and SVGAGI (reference sequence). This CDR3 has 15 amino acids. The trim removed 2 bases at V and 3 bases at J, leaving 6 bases unmatched. The TCR sequence derives from a human donor in good health (CMV status not recorded). Some clones in this sample may be carry-over from other donors' samples. The rearrangement links TRBV6-6 to TRBJ2-7; 8 bases fit TRBD1. The input for sequencing was cultured CD8+ T cells from PBMCs, taken from culture after CMV antigen stimulation. The CDR3 nucleotides read TGTGCCAGCAGTTACCTCTCAGGGGGCTTCTACGAGCAGTACTTC. It translates to CASSYLSGGFYEQYF.